This TCR beta chain came from a study of cytomegalovirus exposure and HLA in healthy donors. Across the study: An analysis done earlier identified fewer than 140 million unique TCR beta sequences from about 180 million T cells.

Study outcomes and limitations: A later analysis found that most CMV-associated TCR beta chains appeared HLA-restricted. Compared with the roughly 730-donor mean, an Asian-associated ancestry cluster reportedly had fewer N-insertions, according to a later analysis.

Both 60 Vbeta primers and 13 Jbeta primers went into the PCR. The data were produced by immunoSEQ multiplex PCR, yet TCRdb's version contains in-frame clones alone and is incomplete. Seen here are 180,000 or so clones, about 80% observed once, and the top ten hold approximately 1.5%. The V gene's germline CDR1 is SGHNT and CDR2 YYREEE (reference sequence). This CDR3 has 13 amino acids. The V gene lost 0 bases and the J gene lost 9 bases, with 12 bases spanning the gap. A note on this clone: Its specificity is not known.

The sequenced sample was PBMCs. The clonotype comes from a man younger than 35 in good health and CMV-seronegative. The chain employs TRBV5-4 and TRBJ1-1; D is uncertain. The CDR3 reads CASSLGQVSQAFF. The CDR3 coding sequence is TGTGCCAGCAGCTTGGGGCAGGTGTCGCAAGCTTTCTTT.